The clone carrying this TCR beta chain appeared a single time. The target antigen is unknown. The CDR3 has 16 residues. CDR1 is LNHDA and CDR2 is SQIVND in the germline V gene (reference sequence). V was clipped by 3 bases and J by 2 bases, with 16 bases between them. This sample is drawn from a study of radiation and T cells in renal cell carcinoma. Findings of the study overall: Compared with controls, irradiated tumors had more, larger dominant CDR3 motifs. Top 100 clonotypes averaged approximately 54% in irradiated versus about 40% in nephrectomy-only tumors.

Profiled with immunoSEQ multiplex PCR; TCRdb holds only in-frame clones, not every one. Seen here are over 9,500 clones, roughly 65% observed once, and the top ten hold over 15%. Regarding treatment: treatment-naive control, cytoreductive nephrectomy. Control samples are tumors resected by cytoreductive nephrectomy without prior radiation. Control tumor donors were several females and 11 males, median age around 57 years. The sequence derives from an elderly woman with renal cell carcinoma. The sample in question was tumor tissue, obtained from a patient whose treatment was nephrectomy without radiotherapy. The chain couples TRBV19 to TRBJ1-2, with D possibly matching TRBD1 (5 bases). CDR3 nucleotides: TGTGCCAGTAGTATGGGGCTTGGGGCAGGGAACTATGGCTACACCTTC. Translation gives CASSMGLGAGNYGYTF. Looking up the rest from reference TRBV19 and TRBJ1-2 gives the full variable domain: DGGITQSPKYLFRKEGQNVTLSCEQNLNHDAMYWYRQDPGQGLRLIYYSQIVNDFQKGDIAEGYSVSREKKESFPLTVTSAQKNPTAFYLCASSMGLGAGNYGYTFGSGTRLTVV.